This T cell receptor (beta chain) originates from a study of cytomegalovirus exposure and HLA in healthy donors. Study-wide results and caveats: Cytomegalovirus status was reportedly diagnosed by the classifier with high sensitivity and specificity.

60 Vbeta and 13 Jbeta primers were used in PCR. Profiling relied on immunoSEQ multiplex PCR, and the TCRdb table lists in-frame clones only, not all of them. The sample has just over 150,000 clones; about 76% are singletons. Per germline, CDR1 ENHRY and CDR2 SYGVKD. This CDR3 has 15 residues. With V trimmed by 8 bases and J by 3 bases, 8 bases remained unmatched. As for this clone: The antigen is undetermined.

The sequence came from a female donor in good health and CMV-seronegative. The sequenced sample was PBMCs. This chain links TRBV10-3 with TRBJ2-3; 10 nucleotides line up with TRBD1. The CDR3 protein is CAIGRDRGGTDTQYF. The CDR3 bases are TGTGCCATCGGCAGGGACAGGGGAGGGACAGATACGCAGTATTTT.